The 5 T cell receptor beta chains listed next were all sequenced from one sample in a study of tumor and adjacent non-tumor tissue in lung cancer. The library came from three nested PCR rounds adapted from ARM-PCR protocols. TCRdb passed the multiplex PCR reads through MiXCR, listing each CDR3 protein once. The sample has tens of thousands of distinct CDR3 sequences; approximately 63% are singletons. RNA was extracted from bulk tissue without any cell sorting. Sequenced material: lung tumor tissue. These receptors came from a man over 45 with non-small cell lung cancer.

This clonotype was seen a handful of times. The final CDR3 position lacks the conserved phenylalanine or tryptophan, pointing to a likely read error. The chain links TRBV6-1 to TRBJ1-1; D not resolved. The CDR3 consists of 14 residues. Germline values: CDR1 MNHNS, CDR2 SASEGT. The CDR3 sequence is CGSSEVFRNTEAFL. CDR3 nucleotides: TGTGGCAGCAGTGAAGTCTTTAGGAACACTGAAGCTTTCCTT.

This clonotype was recorded at least ten times. The V gene is TRBV29-1, the J gene TRBJ2-3, with 10 bases matching TRBD1. Per germline, CDR1 SQVTM and CDR2 ANQGSEA. V shed 2 bases, J shed 3 bases, and the junction held 5 bases outside the gene matches. The CDR3 sequence is 15 residues long. CDR3 nucleotides: TGCAGCGTTGAAACGTCGGGACAGGGGACAGATACGCAGTATTTT. Translation: CSVETSGQGTDTQYF.

This clonotype was counted ten times or more. The chain recombines TRBV14 with TRBJ2-3, with D possibly TRBD1 on 6 matching bases. This CDR3 has 15 amino acids. Trimming stripped 2 bases from V and 5 bases from J, with 14 bases between. Germline CDR1 reads SGHDN; CDR2 reads FVKESK. The DNA for the CDR3 is TGTGCCAGCAGCCAACGGGACATTCCACAAGATACGCAGTATTTT. Its translation: CASSQRDIPQDTQYF.

This clonotype was picked up a small number of times. The chain uses TRBV5-1 and TRBJ2-7; TRBD1 agrees at 7 bases. The junction had 0 bases not matched to a gene; V was cut back by 5 bases and J by 4 bases. CDR3 size: 11 residues. The germline gives CDR1 SGHRS, CDR2 YFSETQ. This chain's CDR3 is CASRQGYEQYF. The CDR3 region has the DNA TGCGCCAGCAGACAGGGGTACGAGCAGTACTTC.

Comment on this clonotype: A junction end diverges from the germline sequence, so it may reflect a read error. The chain uses TRBV28 and TRBJ2-7; D could derive from TRBD1 or TRBD2 (5 bases each). Per the germline V gene, CDR1 is MDHEN and CDR2 is SYDVKM. The CDR3 contains 13 residues. DNA of the CDR3: TGTGCCAGCAGGACCCCGGGGCATGCGCGGCAGCACTTC. Translated, it gives CASRTPGHARQHF.